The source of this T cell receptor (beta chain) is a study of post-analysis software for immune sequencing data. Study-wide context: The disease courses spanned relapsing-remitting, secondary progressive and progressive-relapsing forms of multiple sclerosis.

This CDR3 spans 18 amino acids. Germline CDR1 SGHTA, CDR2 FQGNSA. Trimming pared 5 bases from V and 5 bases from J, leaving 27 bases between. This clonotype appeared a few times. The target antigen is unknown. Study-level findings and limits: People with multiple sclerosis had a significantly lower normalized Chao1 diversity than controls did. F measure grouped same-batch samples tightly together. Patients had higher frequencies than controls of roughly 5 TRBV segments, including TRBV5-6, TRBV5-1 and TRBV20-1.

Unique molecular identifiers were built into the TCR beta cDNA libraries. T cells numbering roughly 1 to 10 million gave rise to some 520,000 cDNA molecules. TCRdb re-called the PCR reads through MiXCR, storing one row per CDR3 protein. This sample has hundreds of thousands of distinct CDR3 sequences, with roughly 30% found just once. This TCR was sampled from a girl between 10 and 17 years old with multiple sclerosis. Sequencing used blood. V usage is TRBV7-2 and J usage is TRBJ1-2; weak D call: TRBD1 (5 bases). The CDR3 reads CASSREAGPASLGYGYTF. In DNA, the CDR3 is TGTGCCAGCAGCCGTGAGGCGGGGCCGGCTTCTCTAGGGTATGGCTACACCTTC.